A selection of T cell receptor beta chains follows, all from one sample in a study of blood T cell repertoires in COVID-19. The data were produced by immunoSEQ multiplex PCR, yet TCRdb's version contains in-frame clones alone and is incomplete. Among hundreds of thousands of clones listed, over 75% were seen once. The source material was PBMCs or T cells enriched from blood (not recorded which). All receptors derive from a woman aged 18-29 years who had been exposed to COVID-19. Both conserved end residues are part of each CDR3. Fields, in order: D gene, CDR3 length, clone size, V gene, J gene, CDR3 protein, CDR3 DNA. D genes are given only for firm matches. Expanded clones get a size class; other rows say once, few or many, or leave the size out.

D: TRBD1
length: 14
size: -
V: TRBV11-2
J: TRBJ1-6
CDR3: CASSWDRAPSPLHF
DNA: TGTGCCAGCAGCTGGGACAGGGCACCTTCACCCCTCCACTTT

D: TRBD1
length: 16
size: -
V: TRBV5-1
J: TRBJ1-4
CDR3: CASSRNQGATQGTLFF
DNA: TGCGCCAGCAGCAGAAACCAGGGGGCTACTCAGGGGACGCTGTTTTTT

D: -
length: 15
size: -
V: TRBV7-2
J: TRBJ1-1
CDR3: CATRLDRTVNTEAFF
DNA: TGTGCCACGCGACTTGATAGGACAGTTAACACTGAAGCTTTCTTT

D: TRBD2
length: 15
size: -
V: TRBV7-2
J: TRBJ2-3
CDR3: CASSLLAGGFDTQYF
DNA: TGTGCCAGCAGCCTTCTGGCGGGGGGGTTCGATACGCAGTATTTT

D: -
length: 17
size: few
V: TRBV5-1
J: TRBJ2-1
CDR3: CASSLEGWGRAYNEQFF
DNA: TGCGCCAGCAGCTTGGAGGGGTGGGGCAGGGCGTACAATGAGCAGTTCTTC

D: -
length: 14
size: -
V: TRBV7-2
J: TRBJ2-5
CDR3: CASSNYQGKETQYF
DNA: TGTGCCAGCAGCAACTACCAGGGGAAAGAGACCCAGTACTTC

D: -
length: 14
size: -
V: TRBV9
J: TRBJ2-5
CDR3: CASSVEGGVETQYF
DNA: TGTGCCAGCAGCGTAGAAGGGGGTGTAGAGACCCAGTACTTC

D: TRBD1
length: 14
size: -
V: TRBV5-1
J: TRBJ2-7
CDR3: CASRGVGTAYEQYF
DNA: TGCGCCAGCAGGGGGGTCGGGACAGCCTACGAGCAGTACTTC

D: TRBD1
length: 14
size: -
V: TRBV5-4
J: TRBJ1-5
CDR3: CAGTGALSNQPQHF
DNA: TGTGCCGGAACAGGGGCCCTTAGCAATCAGCCCCAGCATTTT

D: -
length: 15
size: -
V: TRBV9
J: TRBJ1-4
CDR3: CASSGRGRTNEKLFF
DNA: TGTGCCAGCAGCGGTCGGGGGAGGACTAATGAAAAACTGTTTTTT

D: -
length: 14
size: -
V: TRBV29-1
J: TRBJ1-2
CDR3: CSVEADSYLYGYTF
DNA: TGCAGCGTTGAAGCCGACAGCTACCTTTATGGCTACACCTTC

D: -
length: 13
size: -
V: TRBV4-3
J: TRBJ2-1
CDR3: CASSQTVSSEQFF
DNA: TGCGCCAGCAGCCAGACCGTTAGCAGTGAGCAGTTCTTC

D: -
length: 14
size: -
V: TRBV28
J: TRBJ1-5
CDR3: CASRPPGGNQPQHF
DNA: TGTGCCAGCAGGCCCCCGGGGGGCAATCAGCCCCAGCATTTT

D: TRBD2
length: 16
size: -
V: TRBV11-3
J: TRBJ2-7
CDR3: CASSLYSGGSSYEQYF
DNA: TGTGCCAGCAGCTTATATAGCGGGGGAAGCTCCTACGAGCAGTACTTC

D: -
length: 15
size: once
V: TRBV4-2
J: TRBJ1-4
CDR3: CASSQGGATNEKLFF
DNA: TGTGCCAGCAGCCAAGGGGGGGCAACTAATGAAAAACTGTTTTTT

D: -
length: 13
size: -
V: TRBV6-1
J: TRBJ2-7
CDR3: CASSEAPSYEQYF
DNA: TGTGCCAGCAGTGAAGCGCCGAGTTACGAGCAGTACTTC

D: -
length: 16
size: -
V: TRBV19
J: TRBJ1-5
CDR3: CASSSSPGGVGQPQHF
DNA: TGTGCCAGTAGTAGCTCCCCCGGAGGGGTAGGTCAGCCCCAGCATTTT

D: TRBD2
length: 17
size: -
V: TRBV11-2
J: TRBJ2-1
CDR3: CASSLDWRAGGYNEQFF
DNA: TGTGCCAGCAGCTTAGATTGGCGAGCGGGAGGGTACAATGAGCAGTTCTTC

D: -
length: 15
size: -
V: TRBV5-4
J: TRBJ2-7
CDR3: CASSRTTGQSYEQYF
DNA: TGTGCCAGCAGCCGAACAACAGGGCAGTCCTACGAGCAGTACTTC

D: TRBD1
length: 15
size: -
V: TRBV4-3
J: TRBJ2-7
CDR3: CASSPGTGGLYEQYF
DNA: TGCGCCAGCAGCCCCGGGACAGGGGGCCTTTACGAGCAGTACTTC

D: -
length: 12
size: -
V: TRBV29-1
J: TRBJ2-2
CDR3: CSVGASSGELFF
DNA: TGCAGCGTTGGGGCGTCCTCCGGGGAGCTGTTTTTT

D: -
length: 14
size: -
V: TRBV4-1
J: TRBJ1-4
CDR3: CASSLLSINEKLFF
DNA: TGCGCCAGCAGCCTACTGAGTATTAATGAAAAACTGTTTTTT

D: TRBD1
length: 15
size: -
V: TRBV3-1/TRBV3-2
J: TRBJ1-4
CDR3: CASSDDRGGNEKLFF
DNA: TGTGCCAGCAGCGACGACAGGGGAGGTAATGAAAAACTGTTTTTT

D: TRBD1
length: 18
size: -
V: TRBV24-1
J: TRBJ2-4
CDR3: CATSEAGTGAEAKNIQYF
DNA: TGTGCCACCAGTGAGGCCGGGACAGGGGCCGAAGCCAAAAACATTCAGTACTTC

D: -
length: 13
size: -
V: TRBV5-8
J: TRBJ1-1
CDR3: CASSLDWNTEAFF
DNA: TGTGCCAGCAGCTTGGACTGGAACACTGAAGCTTTCTTT

D: -
length: 12
size: -
V: TRBV6-5
J: TRBJ2-7
CDR3: CASRDFSYEQYF
DNA: TGTGCCAGCAGGGACTTCTCCTACGAGCAGTACTTC

D: -
length: 17
size: -
V: TRBV14
J: TRBJ2-3
CDR3: CASSQVLGHTVADTQYF
DNA: TGTGCCAGCAGCCAAGTGTTGGGACACACTGTCGCAGATACGCAGTATTTT

D: -
length: 14
size: once
V: TRBV7-8
J: TRBJ1-5
CDR3: CASSSSGANQPQHF
DNA: TGTGCCAGCAGCTCGTCAGGGGCCAATCAGCCCCAGCATTTT

D: -
length: 11
size: -
V: TRBV11-1
J: TRBJ2-7
CDR3: CASSFPGEQYF
DNA: TGTGCCAGCAGCTTCCCGGGCGAGCAGTACTTC

D: TRBD2
length: 14
size: -
V: TRBV18
J: TRBJ2-7
CDR3: CASSHGTSGYEQYF
DNA: TGTGCCAGCTCACACGGGACTAGCGGGTACGAGCAGTACTTC

D: -
length: 15
size: -
V: TRBV6-2/TRBV6-3
J: TRBJ1-1
CDR3: CASSYLGLDKTEAFF
DNA: TGTGCCAGCAGTTACCTTGGTCTGGACAAGACTGAAGCTTTCTTT

D: -
length: 12
size: few
V: TRBV28
J: TRBJ1-1
CDR3: CASSLQGTEAFF
DNA: TGTGCCAGCAGTTTACAGGGCACTGAAGCTTTCTTT

D: -
length: 15
size: -
V: TRBV6-5
J: TRBJ1-3
CDR3: CASSSDRFSGNTIYF
DNA: TGTGCCAGCAGTAGCGACAGGTTCTCTGGAAACACCATATATTTT

D: -
length: 14
size: once
V: TRBV19
J: TRBJ1-6
CDR3: CASSIQGTNSPLHF
DNA: TGTGCCAGTAGTATACAGGGGACGAATTCACCCCTCCACTTT

D: -
length: 14
size: -
V: TRBV18
J: TRBJ2-2
CDR3: CASSPRQNTGELFF
DNA: TGTGCCAGCTCACCACGACAGAACACCGGGGAGCTGTTTTTT

D: TRBD2
length: 16
size: -
V: TRBV7-8
J: TRBJ2-5
CDR3: CASSPGLAGAQETQYF
DNA: TGTGCCAGCAGCCCAGGACTAGCGGGGGCCCAAGAGACCCAGTACTTC

D: -
length: 13
size: -
V: TRBV28
J: TRBJ2-5
CDR3: CASSRRGKETQYF
DNA: TGTGCCAGCAGCCGCAGGGGTAAAGAGACCCAGTACTTC

D: TRBD1
length: 14
size: -
V: TRBV29-1
J: TRBJ1-2
CDR3: CSVDPGQGAYGYTF
DNA: TGCAGCGTTGATCCGGGACAGGGGGCGTATGGCTACACCTTC

D: TRBD1
length: 16
size: -
V: TRBV28
J: TRBJ1-1
CDR3: CASSAHGTAMNTEAFF
DNA: TGTGCCAGCAGCGCCCACGGGACAGCTATGAACACTGAAGCTTTCTTT

D: -
length: 15
size: -
V: TRBV20-1
J: TRBJ2-5
CDR3: CSASRLAIYQETQYF
DNA: TGCAGTGCTAGTAGGCTAGCGATCTACCAAGAGACCCAGTACTTC

D: -
length: 13
size: -
V: TRBV6-1
J: TRBJ2-5
CDR3: CASAEGSQETQYF
DNA: TGTGCGAGCGCGGAGGGGTCCCAAGAGACCCAGTACTTC

D: TRBD1
length: 15
size: -
V: TRBV15
J: TRBJ2-2
CDR3: CATSIGTGRTGELFF
DNA: TGTGCCACCAGCATTGGGACAGGGAGGACCGGGGAGCTGTTTTTT

D: -
length: 16
size: -
V: TRBV5-1
J: TRBJ2-7
CDR3: CASSLASPGYSYEQYF
DNA: TGCGCCAGCAGCTTGGCCTCTCCAGGCTACTCCTACGAGCAGTACTTC

D: -
length: 16
size: -
V: TRBV2
J: TRBJ1-2
CDR3: CASIPLGAGVNYGYTF
DNA: TGTGCCAGCATCCCCCTAGGGGCAGGGGTTAACTATGGCTACACCTTC

D: TRBD2
length: 16
size: -
V: TRBV5-4
J: TRBJ2-7
CDR3: CASSGLAGGGPYEQYF
DNA: TGTGCCAGCAGCGGCTTAGCGGGAGGGGGCCCCTACGAGCAGTACTTC